This T cell receptor beta chain is from a study of shared clonotypes between healthy human individuals. Study context: The study drew on two women and a few men aged 18 to 49 as donors.

CDR3 length: 15 residues. The V gene lost 3 bases and the J gene lost 4 bases, with 13 bases spanning the gap. Germline loops: CDR1 KGHSH, CDR2 LQKENI. Concerning this clone: What it binds is unknown.

The authors split each subset's genomic DNA evenly across several immunoSEQ plates. Ten immunoSEQ deep assay plates were used by the authors to sequence unsorted PBMC DNA. Using immunoSEQ multiplex PCR, the repertoire was profiled, and TCRdb retains in-frame clones only, with some absent. This sample has more than 400,000 clones, with 70% to 80% found just once. Study findings and constraints: Tissue TCR repertoires likely differ from these blood-only repertoires.

The receptor was isolated from a woman in her forties in good health. Some clones in this sample may be carry-over from other donors' samples. This chain joins TRBV18 and TRBJ2-1; D unclear. Sequencing used PBMCs. The CDR3 here is CASSPAMVGYNEQFF. The CDR3 DNA follows: TGTGCCAGCTCACCCGCTATGGTTGGGTACAATGAGCAGTTCTTC.